The T cell receptor (beta chain) described here comes from a study of identical twins. J was trimmed by 4 bases and V by 4 bases; bases with no gene match: 10. Looked up from germline, CDR1 is SQVTM and CDR2 is ANQGSEA. CDR3 length: 15 amino acids. A single record per CDR3 protein comes from TCRdb applying MiXCR to the 5' RACE reads. Among around 680,000 distinct CDR3 sequences listed, 8% to 9% were seen once. Overall study results and limits: Beta out-of-frame sequences displayed a weaker excess of sharing between twins. Researchers caution that invariant MAIT and iNKT cells could partly confound zero-insertion analyses. Whereas memory repertoires showed no such difference, abundant cord blood beta clonotypes carried fewer insertions.

This clonotype was observed a few times. What it binds is not known. These data also formed part of another study, on yellow fever vaccine responses in identical twins.

This chain links TRBV29-1 with TRBJ2-7, with 10 bases that match TRBD2. The sequence came from a woman aged 18-29 years in good health. The source material was PBMCs. The CDR3 DNA reads TGCAGCGTTGTACAGCGGGGGGGCGGTGGTTACGAGCAGTACTTC. Protein: CSVVQRGGGGYEQYF.